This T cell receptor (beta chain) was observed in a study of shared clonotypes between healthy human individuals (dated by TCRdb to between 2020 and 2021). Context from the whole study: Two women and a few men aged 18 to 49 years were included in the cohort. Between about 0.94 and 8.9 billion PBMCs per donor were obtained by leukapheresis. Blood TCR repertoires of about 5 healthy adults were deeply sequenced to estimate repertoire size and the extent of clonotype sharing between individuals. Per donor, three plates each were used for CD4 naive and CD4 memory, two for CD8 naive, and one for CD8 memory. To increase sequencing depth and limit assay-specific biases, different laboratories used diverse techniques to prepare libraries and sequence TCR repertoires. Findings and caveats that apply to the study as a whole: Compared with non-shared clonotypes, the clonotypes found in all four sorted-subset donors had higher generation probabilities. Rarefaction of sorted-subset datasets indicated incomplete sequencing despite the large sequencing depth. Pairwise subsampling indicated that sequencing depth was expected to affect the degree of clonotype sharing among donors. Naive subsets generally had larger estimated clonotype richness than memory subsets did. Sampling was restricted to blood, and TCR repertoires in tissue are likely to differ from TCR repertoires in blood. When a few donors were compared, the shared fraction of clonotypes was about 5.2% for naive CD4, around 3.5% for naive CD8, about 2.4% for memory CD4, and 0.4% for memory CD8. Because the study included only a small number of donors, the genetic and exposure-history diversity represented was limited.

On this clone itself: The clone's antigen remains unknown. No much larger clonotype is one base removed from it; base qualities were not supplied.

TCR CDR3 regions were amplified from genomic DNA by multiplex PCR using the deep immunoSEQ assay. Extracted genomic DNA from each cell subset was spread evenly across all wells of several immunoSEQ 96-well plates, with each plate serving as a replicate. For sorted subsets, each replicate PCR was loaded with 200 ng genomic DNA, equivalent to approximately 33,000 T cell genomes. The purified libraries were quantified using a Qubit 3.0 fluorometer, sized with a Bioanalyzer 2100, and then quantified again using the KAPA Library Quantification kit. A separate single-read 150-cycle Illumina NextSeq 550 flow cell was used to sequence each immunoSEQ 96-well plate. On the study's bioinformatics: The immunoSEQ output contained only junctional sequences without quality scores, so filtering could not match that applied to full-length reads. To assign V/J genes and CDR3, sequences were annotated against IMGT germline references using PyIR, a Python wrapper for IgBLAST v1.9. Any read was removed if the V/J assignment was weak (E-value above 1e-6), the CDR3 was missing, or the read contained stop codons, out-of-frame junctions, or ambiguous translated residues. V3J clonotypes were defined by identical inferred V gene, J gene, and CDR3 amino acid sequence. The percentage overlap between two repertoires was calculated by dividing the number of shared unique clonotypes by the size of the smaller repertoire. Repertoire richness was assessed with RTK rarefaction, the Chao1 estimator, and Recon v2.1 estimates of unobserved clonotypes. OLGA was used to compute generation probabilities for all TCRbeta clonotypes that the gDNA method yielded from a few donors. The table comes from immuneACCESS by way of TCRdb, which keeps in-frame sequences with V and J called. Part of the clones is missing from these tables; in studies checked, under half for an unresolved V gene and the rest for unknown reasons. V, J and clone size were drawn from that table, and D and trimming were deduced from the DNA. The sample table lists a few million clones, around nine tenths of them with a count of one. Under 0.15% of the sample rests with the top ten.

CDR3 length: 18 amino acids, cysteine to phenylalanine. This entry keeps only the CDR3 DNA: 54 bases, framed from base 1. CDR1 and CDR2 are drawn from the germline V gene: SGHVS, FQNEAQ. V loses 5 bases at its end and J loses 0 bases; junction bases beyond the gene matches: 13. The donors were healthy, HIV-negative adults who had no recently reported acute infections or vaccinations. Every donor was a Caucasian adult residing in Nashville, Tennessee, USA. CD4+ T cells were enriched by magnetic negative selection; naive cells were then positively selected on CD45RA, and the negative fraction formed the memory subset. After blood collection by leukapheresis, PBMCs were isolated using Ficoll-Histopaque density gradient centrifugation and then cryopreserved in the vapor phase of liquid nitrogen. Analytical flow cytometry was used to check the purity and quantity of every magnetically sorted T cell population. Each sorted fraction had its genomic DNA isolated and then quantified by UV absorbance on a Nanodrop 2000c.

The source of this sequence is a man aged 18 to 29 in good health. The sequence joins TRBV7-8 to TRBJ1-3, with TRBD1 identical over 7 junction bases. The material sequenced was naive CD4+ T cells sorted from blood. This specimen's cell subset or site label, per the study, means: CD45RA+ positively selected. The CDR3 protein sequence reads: CASSAQNRGGISGNTIYF. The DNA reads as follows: TGTGCCAGCAGCGCCCAGAACAGGGGAGGAATCTCTGGAAACACCATATATTTT. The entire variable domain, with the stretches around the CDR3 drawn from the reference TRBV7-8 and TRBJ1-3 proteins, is GAGVSQSPRYKVAKRGQDVALRCDPISGHVSLFWYQQALGQGPEFLTYFQNEAQLDKSGLPSDRFFAERPEGSVSTLKIQRTQQEDSAVYLCASSAQNRGGISGNTIYFGEGSWLTVV.